Each of the 9 T cell receptor beta chains below was sequenced from the same sample in a study of OX40 agonist ivuxolimab in advanced cancers. The method was the immunoSEQ multiplex PCR assay. The immuneACCESS repertoire file appears here via TCRdb, limited to in-frame rearrangements. These files lack a portion of the clones; in checked studies, under half of the deficit traces to unresolved V genes, and the cause of the others is not known. The sample profile shows tens of thousands of clones; about 82% of them were found once. The ten top clones hold approximately 10% of the sample. The source was CD4+ or CD8+ T cells sorted from blood, collected in a trial of the OX40 agonist ivuxolimab. The receptor set was obtained from an adult with an advanced solid tumor such as melanoma, head and neck, liver or kidney cancer.

The chain joins TRBV6-5 to TRBJ1-5; D might be TRBD1 (6 bases). V gave up 8 bases and J gave up 4 bases, with 15 bases separating them. Per germline, CDR1 MNHEY and CDR2 SVGAGI. This CDR3 comprises 14 residues. CDR3 DNA sequence: TGTGCCAGCGGCCGACAGGTAATTAATCAGCCCCAGCATTTT. Its translation: CASGRQVINQPQHF.

The V call is TRBV6-1, the J call TRBJ2-7; D possibly corresponds to TRBD2 (6 bases). Per the germline V gene, CDR1 is MNHNS and CDR2 is SASEGT. CDR3 length: 15 residues. V was clipped by 3 bases and J by 2 bases, with 14 bases between them. CDR3 sequence: CASSDAGRGTYEQYV. The CDR3 DNA follows: TGTGCCAGCAGTGACGCGGGACGGGGGACCTACGAGCAGTACGTC.

This clone was counted between two and nine times. V and J are TRBV7-9 and TRBJ2-1; D perhaps matches TRBD1 (5 bases). Trimming stripped 4 bases from V and 9 bases from J, with 10 bases between. Germline V lookup: CDR1 SEHNR, CDR2 FQNEAQ (reference sequence). This CDR3 spans 12 amino acids. Written as DNA, the CDR3 is TGTGCCAGCAGCTCGCAGGGTGGTGAGCAGTTCTTC. Translated, it gives CASSSQGGEQFF.

CDR3 sequence (DNA): TGTGCCACCAGCAGAGGTGGGACTAGCGGGATAAATGAGCAGTTCTTC. This translates into CATSRGGTSGINEQFF. The chain links TRBV15 to TRBJ2-1, with TRBD2 matching 13 bases. The CDR3 sequence is 16 residues long. Germline V gives CDR1 LNHNV, CDR2 YYDKDF (reference sequence). J was trimmed by 7 bases and V by 1 base; bases with no gene match: 4.

The genes are TRBV10-3 and TRBJ1-1; 9 nucleotides match TRBD1. This CDR3 comprises 12 residues. CDR1 ENHRY and CDR2 SYGVKD come from the germline V gene. The trim removed 9 bases at V and 1 base at J, leaving 0 bases unmatched. The CDR3 DNA is TGTGCCATGGGACAGGGGAACACTGAAGCTTTCTTT. Translated: CAMGQGNTEAFF.

This chain links TRBV7-3 with TRBJ2-3; 9 positions match TRBD1. The length of the CDR3 is 16 residues. The germline gives CDR1 SGHTA, CDR2 FQGTGA. With 2 bases clipped from V and 8 bases from J, the junction kept 11 bases outside the gene matches. CDR3 DNA: TGTGCCAGCAGCTTACCCGACCGGGACAGGGCCGGTACGCAGTATTTT. Its protein product is CASSLPDRDRAGTQYF.

This chain connects TRBV15 to TRBJ2-1; D perhaps matches TRBD1 (6 bases). The CDR3 spans 15 residues. Trimming removed 5 bases at V and 6 bases at J, with 17 bases between. The germline V gene has CDR1 LNHNV and CDR2 YYDKDF (reference sequence). CDR3 DNA sequence: TGTGCCACCAGCCCGAATAAACAGGGTCGCAATGAGCAGTTCTTC. Translating it yields CATSPNKQGRNEQFF.

As DNA, the CDR3 is TGCGCCAGCAGCTTGGGTTCTAGCAGCACAGATACGCAGTATTTT. This encodes CASSLGSSSTDTQYF. This chain uses TRBV5-1 with TRBJ2-3; a possible D gene is TRBD2 (5 bases). This CDR3 has 15 residues. With 0 bases removed from V and 0 bases from J, the gap between germline ends came to 8 bases. Germline CDR1 and CDR2: SGHRS and YFSETQ.

This chain links TRBV5-1 with TRBJ2-5; D remains unclear. Trimming took off 4 bases at V and 1 base at J, with 2 bases between the two ends. The CDR3 has 11 amino acids. The germline V gene has CDR1 SGHRS and CDR2 YFSETQ. CDR3 sequence reads: CASSIQETQYF. CDR3 nucleotides: TGCGCCAGCAGCATCCAAGAGACCCAGTACTTC.